This T cell receptor beta chain was identified in a study of response to subunit inactivated influenza vaccine. Findings and limits, study-wide: T cells newly recruited by each seasonal influenza vaccination are few, the authors suggested.

MiXCR, run by TCRdb on the RT-PCR reads, gives a single entry per CDR3 protein. The sample lists hundreds of thousands of distinct CDR3 sequences; 15% to 20% were seen once. CDR1 and CDR2 (germline): SGHRS, YFSETQ. Germline trimming cut 4 bases from V and 6 bases from J; bases unmatched to any gene: 5. This CDR3 region has 14 residues. This clonotype showed up just a few times. Its matching antigen is unknown. The V and J genes are TRBV5-1 and TRBJ1-2; 11 bases are a match to TRBD1. This clonotype originated in a man in his fifties or sixties who received an inactivated influenza vaccine. Material: CD4+ T cells sorted from PBMCs, obtained less than 30 months after vaccination. CDR3 sequence: CASSVGQGGDGYTF. DNA for the CDR3: TGCGCCAGCAGCGTGGGACAGGGGGGCGATGGCTACACCTTC.